Sequencing of this T cell receptor (beta chain) was carried out in a study of shared clonotypes between healthy human individuals. Deep level was the assay's run setting. Among the unsorted PBMC samples, replicate PCRs used around 270 ng DNA, 30,000 to 35,000 T cell genomes. As processed by the authors: ImmunoSEQ supplied junction-only sequences lacking quality scores, so filtering was different. Profiled with immunoSEQ multiplex PCR; TCRdb holds only in-frame clones, not every one. The V and J calls and the clone size are those of that table, but D and trimming were determined from the DNA. The sample comprises about 500,000 clones, 60% to 80% of which are singletons, and approximately 12% rests with the top ten. Per the germline V gene, CDR1 is SGHNT and CDR2 is YYREEE (reference sequence). The CDR3 is made up of 15 amino acids. V lost 0 bases and J lost 4; bases outside the gene matches: 3. This clone was counted only a few times.

Sequencing was carried out using PBMCs. This chain links TRBV5-4 with TRBJ2-2; TRBD2 agrees at 7 bases. This receptor was taken from a woman in her thirties or forties in good health. Some clones in this sample may be carry-over from other donors' samples. The CDR3 protein is CASSLDGRFTGELFF. Written as DNA, the CDR3 is TGTGCCAGCAGCTTGGACGGGAGGTTCACCGGGGAGCTGTTTTTT. Complete variable domain (other parts from reference TRBV5-4 and TRBJ2-2): ETGVTQSPTHLIKTRGQQVTLRCSSQSGHNTVSWYQQALGQGPQFIFQYYREEENGRGNFPPRFSGLQFPNYSSELNVNALELDDSALYLCASSLDGRFTGELFFGEGSRLTVL.